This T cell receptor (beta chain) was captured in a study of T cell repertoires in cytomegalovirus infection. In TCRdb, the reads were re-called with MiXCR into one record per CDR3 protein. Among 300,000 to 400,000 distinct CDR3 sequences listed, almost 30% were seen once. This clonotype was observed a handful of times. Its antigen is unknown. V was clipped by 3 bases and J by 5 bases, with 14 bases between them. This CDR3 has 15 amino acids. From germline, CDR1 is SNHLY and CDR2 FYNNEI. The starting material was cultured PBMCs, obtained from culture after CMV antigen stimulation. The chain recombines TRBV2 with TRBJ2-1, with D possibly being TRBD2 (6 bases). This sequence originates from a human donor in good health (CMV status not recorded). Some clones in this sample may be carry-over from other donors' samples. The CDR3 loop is CASSDSGLGDNEQFF. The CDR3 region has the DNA TGTGCCAGCAGTGATTCGGGACTGGGTGACAATGAGCAGTTCTTC.